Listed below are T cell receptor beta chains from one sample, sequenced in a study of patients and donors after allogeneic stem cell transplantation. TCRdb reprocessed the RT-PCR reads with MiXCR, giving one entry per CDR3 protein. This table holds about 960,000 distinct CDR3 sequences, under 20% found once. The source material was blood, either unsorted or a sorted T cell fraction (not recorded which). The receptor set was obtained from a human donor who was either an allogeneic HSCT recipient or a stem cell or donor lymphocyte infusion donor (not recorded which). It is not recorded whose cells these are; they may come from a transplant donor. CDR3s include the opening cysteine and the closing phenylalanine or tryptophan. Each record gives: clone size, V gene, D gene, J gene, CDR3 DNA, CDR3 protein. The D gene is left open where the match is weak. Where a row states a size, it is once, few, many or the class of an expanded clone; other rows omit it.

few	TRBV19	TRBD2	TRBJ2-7	TGTGCCAGTAGTACGGGACTAGCGGGAGTGGGCTCCTACGAGCAGTACTTC	CASSTGLAGVGSYEQYF
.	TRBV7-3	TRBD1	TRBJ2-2	TGTGCCAGCAGCTTCCGGACAGGGTCGAACACCGGGGAGCTGTTTTTT	CASSFRTGSNTGELFF
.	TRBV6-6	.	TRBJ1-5	TGTGCCAGCAGTTACGGGGGAAGTCAGCCCCAGCATTTT	CASSYGGSQPQHF
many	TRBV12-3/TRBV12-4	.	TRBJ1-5	TGTGCCAGCAATCCTCGCTTGGGCGGGTTTGCTCAGCCCCAGCATTTT	CASNPRLGGFAQPQHF
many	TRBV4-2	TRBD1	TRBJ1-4	TGTGCCAGCAGCCAACAACAGGGGGTCGGTGAAAAACTGTTTTTT	CASSQQQGVGEKLFF
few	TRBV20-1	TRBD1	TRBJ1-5	TGCAGTGCTAGGCTCTTAGAGGGGGCCTATCAGCCCCAGCATTTT	CSARLLEGAYQPQHF
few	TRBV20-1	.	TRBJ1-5	TGCAGTGCTAGAGATAAGAGCTATAGCAATCAGCCCCAGCATTTT	CSARDKSYSNQPQHF
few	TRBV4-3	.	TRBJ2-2	TGCGCCAGCAGCCAGGGGACGAACACCGGGGAGCTGTTTTTT	CASSQGTNTGELFF
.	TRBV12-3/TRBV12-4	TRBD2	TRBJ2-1	TGTGCCAGCAGTTTAGGCCCTAGCGGGGGGCCGAACAATGAGCAGTTCTTC	CASSLGPSGGPNNEQFF
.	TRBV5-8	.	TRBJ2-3	TGTGCCAGCAGCCCTGACCTCCGAAGCACAGATACGCAGTATTTT	CASSPDLRSTDTQYF
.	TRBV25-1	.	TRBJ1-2	TGTGCCAGCAGTGACCACCTTTGGAACTATGGCTACACCTTC	CASSDHLWNYGYTF
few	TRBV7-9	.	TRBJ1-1	TGTGCCAGCAGCTTAGATGAACACCGGAACACTGAAGCTTTCTTT	CASSLDEHRNTEAFF
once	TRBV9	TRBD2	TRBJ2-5	TGTGCCAGCAGCGGTAGCGGGACTAAAGAGACCCAGTACTTC	CASSGSGTKETQYF
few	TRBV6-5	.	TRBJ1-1	TGTGCCAGCAGTTCAGACAGGCTAGCTGGGACTGAAGCTTTCTTT	CASSSDRLAGTEAFF
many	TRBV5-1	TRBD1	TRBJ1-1	TGCGCCAGTACCCGGACAGGGAGGAACACTGAAGCTTTCTTT	CASTRTGRNTEAFF
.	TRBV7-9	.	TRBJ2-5	TGTGCCAGCAGCTCCCCCCTCCCAGAAGAGACCCAGTACTTC	CASSSPLPEETQYF
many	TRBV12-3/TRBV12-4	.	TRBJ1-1	TGTGCCAGCAGTCTACACCTGAACACTGAAGCTTTCTTT	CASSLHLNTEAFF
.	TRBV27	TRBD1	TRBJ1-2	TGTGCCAGCATCGACGCCGGGACAGAAGCTAACTATGGCTACACCTTC	CASIDAGTEANYGYTF
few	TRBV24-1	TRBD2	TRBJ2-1	TGTGCCACCAGTGCTCTCTCGACTAGCGGGACCGAGGATGAGCAGTTCTTC	CATSALSTSGTEDEQFF
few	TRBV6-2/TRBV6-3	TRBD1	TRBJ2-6	TGTGCCAGCACCCCCCGCGAGACAGGGGGAGTTGGGGCCAACGTCCTGACTTTC	CASTPRETGGVGANVLTF
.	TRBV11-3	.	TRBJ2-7	TGTGCCAGCAGCTCTCTTCCAGCTTCCTACGAGCAGTACTTC	CASSSLPASYEQYF
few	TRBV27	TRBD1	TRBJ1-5	TGTGCCAGCGGACTAACAGGGGGATCTAGCAATCAGCCCCAGCATTTT	CASGLTGGSSNQPQHF
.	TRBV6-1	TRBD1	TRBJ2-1	TGTGCCAGCACTCGAGGGGGACAGTCCCACAATGAGCAGTTCTTC	CASTRGGQSHNEQFF
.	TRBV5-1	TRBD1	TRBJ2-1	TGCGCCAGCAGCTGGGACAGACTTAATGAGCAGTTCTTC	CASSWDRLNEQFF
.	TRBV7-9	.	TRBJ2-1	TGTGCCAGCCTTCGGACCTCTACGACCTACAATGAGCAGTTCTTC	CASLRTSTTYNEQFF
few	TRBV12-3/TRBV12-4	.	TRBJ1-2	TGTGCCAGCAGTTTAGACAGGGTACGGAAGAATGGCTACACCTTC	CASSLDRVRKNGYTF
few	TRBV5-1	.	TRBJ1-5	TGCGCCAGCAGCTTGGAGCCCCAGCATTTT	CASSLEPQHF
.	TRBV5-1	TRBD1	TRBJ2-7	TGCGCCAGCAGCTCCACCAGGGGGCTAGGCTACGAGCAGTACTTC	CASSSTRGLGYEQYF
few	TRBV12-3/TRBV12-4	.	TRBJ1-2	TGTGCCAGCGAAGGCAGGGGCTTCCTGTCGAGTTATGGCTACACCTTC	CASEGRGFLSSYGYTF
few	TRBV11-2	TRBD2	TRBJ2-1	TGTGCCAGCAGCTTAGGAGTACTAGCGGGTACCTGGGTGGATGAGCAGTTCTTC	CASSLGVLAGTWVDEQFF
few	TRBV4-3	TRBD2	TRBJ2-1	TGCGCCAGCAGCCAGAGACATAGGAGCGGGGGGGCCAATGAGCAGTTCTTC	CASSQRHRSGGANEQFF
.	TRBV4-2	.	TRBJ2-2	TGTGCCAGCAGCCAAGGGGATGGAGGGAACACCGGGGAGCTGTTTTTT	CASSQGDGGNTGELFF
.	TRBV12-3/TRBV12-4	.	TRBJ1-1	TGTGCCAGCAGTTTTTCCGTCGGTGAAGCTTTCTTT	CASSFSVGEAFF
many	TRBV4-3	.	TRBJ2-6	TGCGCCAGCAGCCAAGATCTCCGGAACTCTGGGGCCAACGTCCTGACTTTC	CASSQDLRNSGANVLTF
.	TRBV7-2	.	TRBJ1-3	TGTGCCAGCAGCCCCCTAGGGACCGTTAAAACTGGAAACACCATATATTTT	CASSPLGTVKTGNTIYF
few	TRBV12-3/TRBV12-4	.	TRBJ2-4	TGTGCCAGCAGTACGCGGGTGGAAAATCAGTACTTC	CASSTRVENQYF
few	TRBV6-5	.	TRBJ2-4	TGTGCCAGCAGTTACCCTGGGGGGAACATTCAGTACTTC	CASSYPGGNIQYF
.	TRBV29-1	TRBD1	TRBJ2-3	TGCAGCGTTGCCCCGGGACAGGGGATAACAGATACGCAGTATTTT	CSVAPGQGITDTQYF
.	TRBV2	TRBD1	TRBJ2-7	TGTGCCAGCAGCCTGATCCAGACAGGGGGATACTCCTACGAGCAGTACTTC	CASSLIQTGGYSYEQYF
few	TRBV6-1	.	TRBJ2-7	TGTGCCAGCAATCCCGGGCCGTCCTACGAGCAGTACTTC	CASNPGPSYEQYF
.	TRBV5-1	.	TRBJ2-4	TGCGCCAGCAGCTCGGTCATTGAAAACATTCAGTACTTC	CASSSVIENIQYF
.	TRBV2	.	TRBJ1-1	TGTGCCAGCGAGTGGGGGACACTGAACACTGAAGCTTTCTTT	CASEWGTLNTEAFF
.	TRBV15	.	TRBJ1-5	TGTGCCACCAGCAGGGACATTTGGAATCAGCCCCAGCATTTT	CATSRDIWNQPQHF
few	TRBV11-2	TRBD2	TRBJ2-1	TGTGCCAGCAGCTCCTATAGCGGGGTGTCCTACAATGAGCAGTTCTTC	CASSSYSGVSYNEQFF
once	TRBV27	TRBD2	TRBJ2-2	TGTGCCAGCAGGGGACTAGCGGGGGGGCTCGGGGAGCTGTTTTTT	CASRGLAGGLGELFF
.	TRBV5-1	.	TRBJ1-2	TGCGCCAGCAGCTTGGCCGGGGGAGGAGGATATGGCTACACCTTC	CASSLAGGGGYGYTF
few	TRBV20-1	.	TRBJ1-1	TGCAAAGCTAGTCGCAGGACGGGTTACACTGAAGCTTTCTTT	CKASRRTGYTEAFF
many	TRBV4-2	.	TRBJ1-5	TGTGCCAGCAGCCAAGTTGCAGGGATTAGCAATCAGCCCCAGCATTTT	CASSQVAGISNQPQHF
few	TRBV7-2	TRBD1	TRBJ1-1	TGTGCCAGCAGCTCGCCTCGGCCGGGACAGAGAGCTGAAGCTTTCTTT	CASSSPRPGQRAEAFF
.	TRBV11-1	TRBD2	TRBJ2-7	TGTGCCAGCAGCTCCCACTACTCCGGGACTAGAGGCCCCTTTACCTACGAGCAGTACTTC	CASSSHYSGTRGPFTYEQYF
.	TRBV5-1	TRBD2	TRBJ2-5	TGCGCCAGCAGCTTGGCCCCTAGCGGGGGAGAGACCCAGTACTTC	CASSLAPSGGETQYF
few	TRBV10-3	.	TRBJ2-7	TGTGCCATCGGAACCGGGACTGGCCTCAACGAGCAGTACTTC	CAIGTGTGLNEQYF
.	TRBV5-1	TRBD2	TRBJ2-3	TGCGCCAGCAGCTTGAGGCCTAGCGGGGCCACTAGCACAGATACGCAGTATTTT	CASSLRPSGATSTDTQYF
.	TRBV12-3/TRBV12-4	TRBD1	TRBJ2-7	TGTGCCAGCAGCCTCCAGGGGGCCAAGACGTACGAGCAGTACTTC	CASSLQGAKTYEQYF
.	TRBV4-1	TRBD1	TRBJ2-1	TGCGCCAGCAGCCAAGACCAGGTGGGGACAGGGTATGTCGATGAGCAGTTCTTC	CASSQDQVGTGYVDEQFF
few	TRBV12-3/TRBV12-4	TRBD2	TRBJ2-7	TGTGCCAGCAGTTTCCTGTGGGAGCGGGGGGACTACGAGCAGTACTTC	CASSFLWERGDYEQYF
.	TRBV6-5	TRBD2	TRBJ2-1	TGTGCCAGCAGTTACCCTACTAGCGGGGGAGGTGGTGAGCAGTTCTTC	CASSYPTSGGGGEQFF